This T cell receptor beta chain appears in the sequencing data of a study of cytomegalovirus exposure and HLA in healthy donors. Unmatched junction bases numbered 5, after V lost 4 bases and J lost 5 bases. The CDR3 has 14 residues. Germline lookup yields CDR1 SGHNT and CDR2 YYREEE (reference sequence). The study's findings and limits: Accurate predictions that matched the HLA-A and HLA-B alleles of most subjects were reportedly made from TCR beta sequences. It was reported in a later analysis that an Asian-associated ancestry cluster showed fewer N-insertions than the approximately 700-donor mean.

Details on this clone: Antigen: not known.

It was with 60 Vbeta and 13 Jbeta primers that the PCR ran. TCRdb's table, derived via immunoSEQ multiplex PCR, lists solely in-frame clones and lacks some. The top ten hold around 1.3% of the sample, which has some 130,000 clones, about 76% seen once. This sequence was found in a woman in her thirties or forties in good health and CMV-seronegative. Sequenced sample: PBMCs. The V call is TRBV5-4, the J call TRBJ2-5; TRBD1 aligns across 10 bases. The CDR3 loop is CASSPTGGAETQYF. The CDR3 nucleotides read TGTGCCAGCAGCCCGACAGGGGGCGCGGAGACCCAGTACTTC.